The present T cell receptor (beta chain) was sequenced within a study of molecular identifiers for immune sequencing clone quantification. Study conclusions and caveats: Spiked Jurkat TCR RNA equivalent to one cell was reportedly detectable in approximately 980,000 naive cells.

One entry per CDR3 protein, called by TCRdb with MiXCR from the PCR reads. Among about 97,000 distinct CDR3 sequences, 20% to 25% were seen once, and the ten largest hold under 1%. This clonotype showed up many times. Its antigen is not known. Germline CDR1 and CDR2: KGHDR and SFDVKD. The CDR3 consists of 15 residues. Germline trimming cut 5 bases from V and 6 bases from J; bases unmatched to any gene: 8. Based on a CD8+CD4-CCR7+CD45RA+ profile, naive CD8 T cells were sorted. This TCR derives from a human donor in good health. Some libraries in this study had Jurkat cell RNA spiked in. The sequencing sample was made of naive CD8+ T cells from blood, with Jurkat cell RNA spiked in. Subset here: FACS-sorted CD8+CD4-CCR7+CD45RA+ naive T cells. This chain joins TRBV24-1 and TRBJ2-2; 7 bases map to TRBD1. The CDR3 nucleotides are TGTGCCACCAGTGGTCTACAGGGGAGAGCCGGGGAGCTGTTTTTT. Encoded protein: CATSGLQGRAGELFF.